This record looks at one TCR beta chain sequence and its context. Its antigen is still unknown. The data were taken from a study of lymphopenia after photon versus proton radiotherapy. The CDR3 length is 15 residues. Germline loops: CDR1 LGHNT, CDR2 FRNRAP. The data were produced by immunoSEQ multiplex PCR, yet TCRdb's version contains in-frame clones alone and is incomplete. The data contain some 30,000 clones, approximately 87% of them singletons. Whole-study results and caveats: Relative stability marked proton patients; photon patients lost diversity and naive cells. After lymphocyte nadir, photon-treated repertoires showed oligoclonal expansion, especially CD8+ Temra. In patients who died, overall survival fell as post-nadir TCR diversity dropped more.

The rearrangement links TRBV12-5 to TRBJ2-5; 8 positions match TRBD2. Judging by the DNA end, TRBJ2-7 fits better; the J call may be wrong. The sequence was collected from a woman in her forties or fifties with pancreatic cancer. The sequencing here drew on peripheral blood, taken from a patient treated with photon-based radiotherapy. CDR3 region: CASGRSLAGAYEQYF. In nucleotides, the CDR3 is TGTGCTAGTGGGCGGAGTCTAGCGGGCGCCTACGAGCAGTACTTC.